Sequencing of this TCR beta chain was carried out in a study of CD8 T cells in Susac syndrome. Purification of the CD8+ and CD4+ T cells relied on negative isolation, and TEMRA cells underwent FACS enrichment. When the RNA was reverse transcribed, random hexamers were used with an input of roughly 0.5 to 1 ug. One entry per CDR3 protein, called by TCRdb with MiXCR from the immunoSEQ multiplex PCR reads. The sample has 180,000 or so distinct CDR3 sequences, 90% to 96% seen once. The germline CDR1 and CDR2 sequences are MDHEN and SYDVKM. Unmatched junction bases numbered 11, after V lost 5 bases and J lost 11 bases. This CDR3 is 14 amino acids long.

The sequencing input was CD4+ T cells from PBMCs. The receptor comes from a human donor with multiple sclerosis. This rearrangement joins TRBV28 to TRBJ1-5; 8 nucleotides agree with TRBD1. CDR3 sequence reads: CASSEAPGGWTQHF. The CDR3 coding sequence is TGTGCCAGCAGTGAGGCGCCAGGGGGCTGGACCCAGCATTTT.